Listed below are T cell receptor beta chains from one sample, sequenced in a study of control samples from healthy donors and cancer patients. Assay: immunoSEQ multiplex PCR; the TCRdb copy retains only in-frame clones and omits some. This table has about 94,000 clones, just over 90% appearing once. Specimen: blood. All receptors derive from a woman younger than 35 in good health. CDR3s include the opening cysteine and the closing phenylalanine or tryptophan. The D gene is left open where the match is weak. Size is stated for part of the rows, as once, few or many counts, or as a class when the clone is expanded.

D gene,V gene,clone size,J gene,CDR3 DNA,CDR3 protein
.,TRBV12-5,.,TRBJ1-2,TGTGCTAGTGGCTGGCGGCGTAGGGGGGACTATGGCTACACCTTC,CASGWRRRGDYGYTF
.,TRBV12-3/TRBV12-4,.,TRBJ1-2,TGTGCCAGCAGTTCCTTGTATGGCTACACCTTC,CASSSLYGYTF
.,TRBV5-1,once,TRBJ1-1,TGCGCCAGCAGCTTGGAGGGAGTGAACACTGAAGCTTTCTTT,CASSLEGVNTEAFF
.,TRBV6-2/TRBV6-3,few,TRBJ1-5,TGTGCCAGCAGTAAGCAGGGAGGCAATCAGCCCCAGCATTTT,CASSKQGGNQPQHF
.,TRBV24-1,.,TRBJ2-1,TGTGCCACCCAGGGTAGCGCGGTAGAGGGGAATGAGCAGTTCTTC,CATQGSAVEGNEQFF
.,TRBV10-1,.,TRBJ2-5,TGCGCCAGCAGTGAGTCGCAGGTACAAGGAGAGACCCAGTACTTC,CASSESQVQGETQYF
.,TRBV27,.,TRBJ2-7,TGTGCCAGCAGTTTATTGGACAGAAGCTACGAGCAGTACTTC,CASSLLDRSYEQYF
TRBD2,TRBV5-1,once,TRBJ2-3,TGCGCCAGCAGCCCGTCGGGACTAGCGGGGCGGGATACGCAGTATTTT,CASSPSGLAGRDTQYF
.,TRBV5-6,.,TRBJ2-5,TGTGCCAGCAGCTTGTTGGAAGGGCAACAAGAGACCCAGTACTTC,CASSLLEGQQETQYF
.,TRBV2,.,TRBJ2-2,TGTGCCAGCAGTGAAGGGGGGCGGAACACCGGGGAGCTGTTTTTT,CASSEGGRNTGELFF
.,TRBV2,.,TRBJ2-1,TGTGCCAGCACACCGGAAAGCTCCTACAATGAGCAGTTCTTC,CASTPESSYNEQFF